This TCR beta chain was recorded in a study of cytomegalovirus exposure and HLA in healthy donors. Notes on the study in general: Cytomegalovirus-associated TCR beta chains were listed, numbering under 200. Reportedly, cytomegalovirus status was diagnosed with high sensitivity and specificity.

V shed 4 bases and J shed 0 bases, with 11 bases lying between them. Per the germline V gene, CDR1 is SGHKS and CDR2 is YYEKEE (reference sequence). The CDR3 loop spans 15 amino acids. This clone was recorded only once. Its specificity is not known. Method: immunoSEQ multiplex PCR; TCRdb's copy keeps in-frame clones and lacks some. The table records roughly 130,000 clones, around 85% of them present only once. Source material: PBMCs. The chain uses TRBV5-5 and TRBJ1-5, with D maybe TRBD1 (5 bases). The source is a man younger than 30 in good health and CMV-seronegative. The CDR3 DNA sequence: TGTGCCAGCAGCGGGACTCCTAATAGCAATCAGCCCCAGCATTTT. Translating gives CASSGTPNSNQPQHF.